This T cell receptor beta chain was found in a study of control samples from healthy donors and cancer patients. CDR3 length: 15 amino acids. The germline gives CDR1 SGDLS, CDR2 YYNGEE. Germline trimming cut 3 bases from V and 3 bases from J; bases unmatched to any gene: 3. Profiled with immunoSEQ multiplex PCR; TCRdb holds only in-frame clones, not every one. This sample carries more than 50,000 clones, around 90% of them seen once, and the ten largest clones take approximately 4%. The sequenced sample was blood. This sequence was found in a man in his forties or fifties in good health. The rearrangement links TRBV9 to TRBJ2-3; 11 nucleotides agree with TRBD2. The CDR3 reads CASSAPSGGTDTQYF. The CDR3 bases are TGTGCCAGCAGCGCTCCTAGCGGGGGGACAGATACGCAGTATTTT.